The T cell receptor beta chain described here comes from a study of cytomegalovirus exposure and HLA in healthy donors (TCRdb year 2017). Study-level background: According to an earlier analysis of several hundred of the donors, about 179 million T cells yielded some 120 million unique TCR beta sequences and approximately 280 Gb of sequence data. The study profiled the T cell repertoires of approximately 700 subjects by immunosequencing and related them to cytomegalovirus serostatus. Donor age, sex, ethnicity and CMV serostatus were compiled together with the repertoire data. An earlier analysis of some 500 of the donors used high-throughput TCR beta sequencing to judge whether each TCR beta V gene segment behaved as functional or pseudogenic. In the later analysis, no new phenotypic data were used to find candidate immune exposures; instead, reliance was placed on TCR beta sequences and their occurrence across donors. To predict cytomegalovirus infection status, the study combined high-throughput TCR immunosequencing, statistical association of individual TCRs with disease status, and machine learning. HLA typing covered class I and class II loci at four-digit resolution. Roughly 5 DR-DQ haplotypes were handled as single units for association and clustering, since linkage in the cohort was strong. Besides the first cohort of 666 subjects, a separate validation cohort made up of 95 to 150 different subjects was used. About 280 gigabases of sequencing data and tens of millions of unique TCR sequences were included in an early release covering over 600 HLA-typed donors. In a later analysis, previously published TCR beta repertoires from 550 to 750 donors were re-analyzed and high-resolution HLA genotyping was added so that TCR occurrence patterns could be studied. Typing coverage varied by locus: roughly 620-640 donors for A, B, C, DRB1 and DQB1; roughly 510 for DQA1; about 570 for DPA1; 450 to 480 for DPB1. The genetic ancestry cluster associated with self-reported Caucasian donors included over 65% of the approximately 430 genotyped donors. The study aimed to test whether signatures of past pathogen exposure could be identified by cataloging public T cell receptors. On average, 235,054 unique TCR beta nucleotide sequences were sequenced per donor among 398 genotyped donors of the cohort, with roughly 19% of those sequences being non-productive. All discovery cohort repertoires had been generated using a single sequencing platform. Genome-wide SNP genotypes for about three fifths of the roughly 670 donors were used in a later genetic analysis, which treated that subset as a discovery cohort. Results the study describes overall, beyond this receptor: Because counts were too low, about 17 rarely observed V segments, including chromosome 9 orphons, were excluded from the earlier analysis of a few hundred of the donors. A later genetic analysis reported fewer N-insertions in productive TCRs among donors in an Asian-associated ancestry cluster than the 666-donor mean. When HLA alleles, especially DR and DQ, strongly co-occurred, attributing TCR associations to individual alleles was difficult. Because some donors lacked HLA typing at each locus, the association tests relied only on the typed subset. In vitro tests confirmed that a few of the cytomegalovirus-associated TCR beta chains recognize cytomegalovirus antigens. Most CMV-associated TCR beta chains appeared to be HLA-restricted in a later analysis, and the HLA associations seemed to be driven largely by CMV exposure. In an earlier analysis of some 500 of the donors, most TCR beta V segments were observed in productive rearrangements about 90% or about 30% of the time, broadly matching IMGT annotations. The study gave a list of around 170 TCR beta chains associated with cytomegalovirus. The cohort was sequenced for TCR beta chains only, and without alpha or paired-chain data the features that could be detected were limited. In a later analysis, TCR association rates were found to vary across HLA loci, with the most associated TCRs seen for DRB1 alleles and the fewest for HLA-C alleles. Correlated functional status among segregating V segments might be attributable to linkage disequilibrium, but an unknown experimental factor could not be ruled out. Roughly uniform sequencing depth across donors was assumed in presence/absence analyses, although this assumption may not hold. A cluster of highly shared sequence variants was judged likely to be a technical artifact of the sequencing pipeline. Specific HLA alleles were associated with 16,951 TCR beta sequences at a false discovery rate of 0.05 in a later analysis. In a later analysis, several top co-occurrence clusters were reported to appear linked to parvovirus B19, influenza, CMV and Epstein-Barr virus. An association between a missense DCLRE1C variant and V-gene and J-gene trimming of TCR beta chains was found in a later genetic analysis and replicated in an independent cohort. The authors suggested that the approach could potentially be generalized to other disease states and immunological phenotypes. A further reported finding was that TCR beta sequences accurately predicted the HLA-A and HLA-B alleles for most subjects in the first cohort. The classifier was reported to diagnose cytomegalovirus status with high specificity and sensitivity in both the original cohort and the validation cohort. The only immune exposure information available for the cohort was CMV serostatus. Most TCR sequences were observed very rarely across donors, whereas some public TCRs were present in many individuals. Some IMGT-functional V segments, including TRBV6-2 and TRBV6-3, could not be told apart with the 87-base-pair reads, so those segments were excluded. Compared with equally common non-associated chains, HLA-associated TCR beta chains in a later analysis were more clonally expanded and had lower generation probabilities.

The library was produced with the immunoSEQ multiplex PCR assay. For the multiplex PCR, a mixture combining 60 forward primers for TCR Vbeta segments and 13 reverse primers for TCR Jbeta segments was used. The CDR3 region of rearranged TCR beta genes was amplified from genomic DNA by a multiplex PCR assay. Amplified TCR beta libraries were sequenced as 87-base-pair reads on the Illumina HiSeq System. Per the original workflow: A later analysis tallied 75 million to 95 million unique TCR beta chains across the 600 to 700 repertoires, and approximately 12 million of those chains were shared by two or more donors. Raw reads were error-corrected and collapsed into unique sequences with a nearest-neighbor algorithm that merged closely related sequences to remove PCR and sequencing errors. CDR3 sequences were aligned to IMGT reference sequences to assign V, D and J gene segments. For a sequence to be retained, at least a six-nucleotide match to both a V gene segment and a J gene segment was required. Rearrangements were called productive when the CDR3 lacked stop codons and stayed in frame with V and J; all others were non-productive. Following IMGT convention, CDR3 was defined as the stretch from the second conserved V-encoded cysteine to the conserved J-encoded phenylalanine. The earlier analysis of 500 to 650 of the donors excluded any sequence lacking an unambiguous match to a single V gene segment. In an earlier analysis of 500 to 750 of the donors, V segments were called functional above 56.7% productive rearrangements and were called segregating when the between-donor standard deviation exceeded 5%. To diagnose cytomegalovirus status from the catalog of TCR beta chain sequences, a statistical classification framework was built. In a later analysis, V and J genes were assigned by comparing TCR nucleotide sequences against IMGT/GENE-DB human TR gene sequences. A later analysis assigned CDR3 sequences and most-parsimonious VDJ recombination scenarios with the TCRdist pipeline. A later analysis defined each TCR beta chain by its CDR3 amino acid sequence plus V-gene family, and excluded reads lacking a unique V-gene family. To address suspected cross-contamination and a sequencing artifact, a later analysis removed around 590 highly shared, low-generation-probability nucleotide sequences. In a later analysis, a clonal expansion index for each public chain was calculated from normalized within-repertoire ranks of inferred template counts. A later analysis computed generation probabilities with a VDJ recombination model fitted to out-of-frame rearrangements, and checked the results against IGoR. A later analysis scored TCR-TCR, TCR-HLA and TCR-CMV co-occurrence with hypergeometric tests, applying a repertoire-size bias correction to TCR pairs. To estimate false discovery rates, a later analysis permuted the HLA or CMV assignments 20 times. In a later analysis, co-occurring TCRs were grouped with DBSCAN, and TCRdist sequence similarity was added when clustering was performed within HLA-allele-positive subsets. For co-occurrence clustering, repertoires with fewer than 30,000 or more than 120,000 public chains were excluded, along with about five repertoires with anomalous nucleotide sharing. Held by TCRdb, this immuneACCESS table contains in-frame sequences only and omits some clones. Under half of the omission traces to an unresolved V gene where checked; the cause of the rest is unknown. V, J and clone size are taken as reported in that table, and D and trimming were inferred from the DNA itself. This sample lists about 180,000 clones; around 80% were detected once. The ten largest account for 1.5% to 2% of the sample.

Notes on this clone: The antigen it recognizes is unknown. Base qualities are not provided; no much larger clone lies one nucleotide away.

V drops 7 bases and J drops 0 bases, leaving 15 bases in between. The germline V gene (reference sequence) specifies SEHNR as CDR1 and FQNEAQ as CDR2. The CDR3 contains 15 residues, cysteine and phenylalanine counted. Of the read, only the CDR3 DNA is kept; its 45 bases are in frame from base 1. The cohort consisted of 600 or so healthy bone marrow donors. All cohort members were sampled while nominally healthy, although unrecorded immune exposures were likely present. The donor tested CMV seronegative, placing the donor among the 350 or so seronegative members of the cohort. Each donor provided a peripheral blood sample, and peripheral blood mononuclear cells were used for TCR beta sequencing. The Qiagen DNeasy Blood Extraction Kit was used to extract genomic DNA from the blood cell samples.

The sequence derives from a woman under 40 in good health and CMV-seronegative. The chain joins TRBV7-9 to TRBJ1-2, with the identity of the D gene unclear. The sequenced material came from PBMCs. CDR3 region: CASTLSEISNYGYTF. The DNA is as follows: TGTGCCAGCACCCTGTCTGAGATTTCTAACTATGGCTACACCTTC.